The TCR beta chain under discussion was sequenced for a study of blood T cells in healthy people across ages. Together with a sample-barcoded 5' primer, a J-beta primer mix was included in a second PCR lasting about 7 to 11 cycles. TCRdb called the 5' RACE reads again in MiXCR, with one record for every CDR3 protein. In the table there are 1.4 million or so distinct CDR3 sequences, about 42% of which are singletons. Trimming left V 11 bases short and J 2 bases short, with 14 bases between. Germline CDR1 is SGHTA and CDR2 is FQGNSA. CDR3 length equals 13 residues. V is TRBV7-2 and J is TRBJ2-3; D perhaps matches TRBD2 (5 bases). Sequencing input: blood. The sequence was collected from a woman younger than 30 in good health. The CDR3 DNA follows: TGTGCCGGCGGTACGGGGTCCACAGATACGCAGTATTTT. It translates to CAGGTGSTDTQYF.